This T cell receptor (beta chain) is from a study of cytomegalovirus exposure and HLA in healthy donors. Study-wide background: A prior study identified just under 120 million unique TCR beta sequences from about 180 million T cells.

PCR used 60 Vbeta primers and 13 Jbeta primers. The protocol was immunoSEQ multiplex PCR, while the TCRdb copy is restricted to in-frame clones and leaves out a portion. This table has 100,000 to 150,000 clones, around 80% appearing once. Donors in the study were healthy people who gave bone marrow. The CDR3 is made up of 14 amino acids. The germline V gene encodes CDR1 LGHNA and CDR2 YNFKEQ. V lost 3 bases and J lost 3; bases outside the gene matches: 5. The V call is TRBV4-2, the J call TRBJ2-7, with TRBD2 matching 7 bases. The sequence was obtained from a woman aged 40 to 50 in good health and CMV-seropositive. The sequenced sample consisted of PBMCs. The CDR3 nucleotides are TGTGCCAGCAGCCAGGAAGGACTAGTCTACGAGCAGTACTTC. Amino acids: CASSQEGLVYEQYF.